This TCR beta chain appears in the sequencing data of a study of cytomegalovirus exposure and HLA in healthy donors. The table came from immunoSEQ multiplex PCR; TCRdb's copy has only in-frame clones and leaves some out. In the table there are about 250,000 clones, roughly 89% of which are singletons. The CDR3 covers 15 residues. With 8 bases clipped from V and 9 bases from J, the junction kept 16 bases outside the gene matches. The germline V gene has CDR1 LNHDA and CDR2 SQIVND (reference sequence). The V and J genes are TRBV19 and TRBJ2-7, with TRBD2 matching 10 bases. This TCR derives from a man younger than 35 in good health and CMV-seronegative. Sequenced sample: PBMCs. CDR3 loop: CASSLRESGRAAQYF. The CDR3 DNA reads TGTGCCAGTTCTCTCCGGGAGAGCGGGAGGGCCGCGCAGTACTTC.